This record concerns one TCR beta chain sequence. The assay was immunoSEQ multiplex PCR, and TCRdb's table has in-frame clones only and misses some. The table records under 4,000 clones, roughly three quarters of them present only once. The sample's treatment: preoperative locoregional IRX-2 cytokine immunotherapy. This phase Ib study tested locoregional IRX-2 cytokine immunotherapy given before surgery. This sample was included in a study of preoperative IRX-2 immunotherapy in early breast cancer. The TCR sequence derives from a human donor with breast cancer. The sequencing used tumor tissue, collected after IRX-2 immunotherapy.

The CDR3 DNA reads as TGTGCCAGCAGTGTGACTAGTCCCTACGAGCAGTACTTC. Translated: CASSVTSPYEQYF. V gene TRBV28 combines with J gene TRBJ2-7, with D perhaps TRBD2 (6 bases). V gave up 5 bases and J gave up 2 bases, with 10 bases separating them. Germline CDR1 is MDHEN and CDR2 is SYDVKM. The CDR3 loop spans 13 amino acids. Full variable domain (missing parts from reference TRBV28 and TRBJ2-7): DVKVTQSSRYLVKRTGEKVFLECVQDMDHENMFWYRQDPGLGLRLIYFSYDVKMKEKGDIPEGYSVSREKKERFSLILESASTNQTSMYLCASSVTSPYEQYFGPGTRLTVT.